The entry below gives a single TCR beta chain sequence along with its context. No antigen is known for it. The CDR3 end lies 3 residues beyond the end of the read and is filled in from the germline J gene. Trimming cost V 2 bases and J 2 bases, with 10 bases left between them. The CDR3 loop spans 15 amino acids. Germline assignment: CDR1 SGHRS and CDR2 YFSETQ. MY09/MY11 PCR detected cervical HPV DNA; dot-blot assigned genotypes. This record belongs to a study of T cells in women clearing cervical HPV infection. Study-level information: Controls were women whose single incident HPV16 infection cleared within 12 months without precancer or cancer. HLA type could not be excluded as a confounder.

Study results and limitations: CIN3+ cases had significantly higher TCR richness than controls; evenness did not differ.

Some clones are missing from TCRdb's copy, which holds only in-frame ones; the method was immunoSEQ multiplex PCR. The sample is made up of about 36,000 clones, and the top ten hold roughly 1.5% of it. The rearrangement links TRBV5-1 to TRBJ2-2; no clear D gene. The sample comprised blood buffy coat. The TCR was taken from a woman aged 18-69 years with a cervical HPV16 infection that either progressed to CIN3+ or cleared (not recorded which). The sequenced part of the CDR3 DNA is TGCGCCAGCAGCTTATATTTCCCTAACACCGGGGAG. Translation gives CASSLYFPNTGE. The entire CDR3 reads CASSLYFPNTGELFF.